These 9 T cell receptor beta chains came from one sample sequenced in a study of T cell responses to AZD1222 COVID-19 vaccine. Sequenced by immunoSEQ multiplex PCR; TCRdb stores in-frame clones only, minus some. The sample records approximately 220,000 clones, 85% to 95% being singletons. Sequencing was performed on peripheral blood, taken on day 0 of MenACWY control vaccination. The source of these receptors is an adult in good health.

The chain employs TRBV28 and TRBJ2-5; D gene uncertain. Germline CDR1 and CDR2: MDHEN and SYDVKM. The V end lost 3 bases, the J end lost 3 bases, and 8 bases lay between the germline ends. The CDR3 totals 13 residues. The chain's CDR3 is CASSLAGKETQYF. CDR3 DNA: TGTGCCAGCAGTTTGGCCGGCAAAGAGACCCAGTACTTC.

The chain joins TRBV6-1 to TRBJ1-5; D is unresolved. Germline CDR1 and CDR2: MNHNS and SASEGT. V lost 1 base and J lost 4, with 11 bases in between. There are 15 residues in the CDR3. CDR3 loop: CASSEVRAANQPQHF. The CDR3 bases are TGTGCCAGCAGTGAAGTTAGGGCGGCTAATCAGCCCCAGCATTTT.

This chain connects TRBV18 to TRBJ1-1; D is undetermined. Trimming pared 1 base from V and 1 base from J, leaving 10 bases between. The CDR3 is made up of 15 amino acids. CDR1 and CDR2 from the germline V gene are KGHSH and LQKENI. The CDR3 sequence: CASSPLGRQNTEAFF. CDR3 DNA: TGTGCCAGCTCACCACTAGGGCGGCAGAACACTGAAGCTTTCTTT.

The chain joins TRBV5-1 to TRBJ2-1, with 11 bases identical to TRBD2. Per germline, CDR1 SGHRS and CDR2 YFSETQ. J gave up 3 bases and V 0 bases, and 5 bases lay outside the gene matches. CDR3 length: 17 amino acids. CDR3 loop: CASSLGRTSGFYNEQFF. CDR3 DNA: TGCGCCAGCAGCTTGGGAAGGACTAGCGGGTTCTACAATGAGCAGTTCTTC.

The CDR3 is CAWSAVNGFRSPLHF. Written as DNA, the CDR3 is TGTGCCTGGAGTGCGGTGAACGGTTTTCGTTCACCCCTCCACTTT. The chain recombines TRBV30 with TRBJ1-6; no reliable D call. From germline, CDR1 is GTSNPN and CDR2 SVGIG (reference sequence). The CDR3 has 15 residues. V gave up 1 base and J gave up 9 bases, with 16 bases separating them.

This clone was seen just once. The chain links TRBV6-5 to TRBJ1-2, with D possibly TRBD1 on 5 matching bases. CDR3 length equals 11 residues. CDR1 is MNHEY and CDR2 is SVGAGI in the germline V gene. The chain's CDR3 is CAVRVDYGYTF. DNA of the CDR3: TGTGCGGTCAGGGTCGACTATGGCTACACCTTC.

This chain connects TRBV3-1 (or the pseudogene TRBV3-2) to TRBJ2-7; D perhaps matches TRBD1 (5 bases). Trimming took 1 base from V and 3 from J, leaving 10 bases between them. The CDR3 has 14 residues. Looked up from germline, CDR1 is LGHDT and CDR2 is YNNKEL (reference sequence). The CDR3 coding sequence is TGTGCCAGCAGCCAAGTGGACAAGCTCTACGAGCAGTACTTC. Encoded protein: CASSQVDKLYEQYF.

The chain joins TRBV12-5 to TRBJ2-5, with 8 nucleotides matching TRBD2. Unmatched junction bases numbered 9, after V lost 1 base and J lost 2 bases. Germline-derived CDR1 and CDR2 are LGHNT and FRNRAP. This CDR3 spans 17 amino acids. CDR3 bases: TGTGCTAGTGGTTTGGGTGGAGCGGGGGTCGGGCAAGAGACCCAGTACTTC. As protein: CASGLGGAGVGQETQYF.

V and J are TRBV13 and TRBJ2-7, with D unclear. The germline V and J ends were trimmed by 0 bases and 0 bases, with 9 bases remaining between them. From germline, CDR1 is PRHDT and CDR2 FYEKMQ (reference sequence). CDR3 length: 15 amino acids. The CDR3 DNA follows: TGTGCCAGCAGCTTAGGGGGTACGAGCTCCTACGAGCAGTACTTC. Translating gives CASSLGGTSSYEQYF. The complete variable domain, with remaining parts taken from reference TRBV13 and TRBJ2-7, reads AAGVIQSPRHLIKEKRETATLKCYPIPRHDTVYWYQQGPGQDPQFLISFYEKMQSDKGSIPDRFSAQQFSDYHSELNMSSLELGDSALYFCASSLGGTSSYEQYFGPGTRLTVT.